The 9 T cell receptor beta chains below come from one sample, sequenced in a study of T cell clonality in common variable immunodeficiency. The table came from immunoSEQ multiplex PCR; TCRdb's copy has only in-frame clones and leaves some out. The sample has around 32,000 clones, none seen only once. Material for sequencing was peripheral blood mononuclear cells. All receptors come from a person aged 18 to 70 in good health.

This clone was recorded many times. CDR3 sequence reads: CSASRGTGTGELFF. The sequenced part of the CDR3 DNA is TGCAGTGCTAGTAGAGGGACTGGCACCGGGGAG. The gene calls are TRBV20-1 and TRBJ2-2, with a possible D match to TRBD2 (6 bases). The sequence runs out 3 residues before the end of the CDR3; the remainder is reconstructed from the germline J gene. The V end lost 3 bases, the J end lost 4 bases, and 12 bases lay between the germline ends. CDR1 DFQATT and CDR2 SNEGSKA come from the germline V gene (reference sequence). This CDR3 is built from 14 residues.

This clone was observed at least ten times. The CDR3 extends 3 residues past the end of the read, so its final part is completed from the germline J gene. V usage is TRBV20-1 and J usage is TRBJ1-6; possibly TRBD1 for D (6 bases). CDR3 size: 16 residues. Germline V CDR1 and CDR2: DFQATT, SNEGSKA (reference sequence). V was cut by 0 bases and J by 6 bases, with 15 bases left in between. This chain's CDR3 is CSARDAGAGGNSPLHF. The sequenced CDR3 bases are TGCAGTGCTAGAGATGCAGGGGCGGGCGGTAATTCACCC.

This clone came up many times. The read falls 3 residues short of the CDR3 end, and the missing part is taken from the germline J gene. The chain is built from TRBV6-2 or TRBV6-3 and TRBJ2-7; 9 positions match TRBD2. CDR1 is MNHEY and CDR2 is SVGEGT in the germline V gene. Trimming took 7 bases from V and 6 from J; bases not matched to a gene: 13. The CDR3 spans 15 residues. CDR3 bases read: TGTGCCAGCACCGCCACGGGTAGCGGGAGACTCGAG. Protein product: CASTATGSGRLE. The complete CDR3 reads CASTATGSGRLEQYF.

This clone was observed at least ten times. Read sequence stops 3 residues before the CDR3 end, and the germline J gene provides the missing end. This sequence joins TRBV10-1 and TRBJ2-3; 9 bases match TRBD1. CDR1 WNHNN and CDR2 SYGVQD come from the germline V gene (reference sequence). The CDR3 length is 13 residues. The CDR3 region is CASKDRGYQPQYF. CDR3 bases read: TGCGCCAGCAAGGACAGGGGCTATCAGCCG.

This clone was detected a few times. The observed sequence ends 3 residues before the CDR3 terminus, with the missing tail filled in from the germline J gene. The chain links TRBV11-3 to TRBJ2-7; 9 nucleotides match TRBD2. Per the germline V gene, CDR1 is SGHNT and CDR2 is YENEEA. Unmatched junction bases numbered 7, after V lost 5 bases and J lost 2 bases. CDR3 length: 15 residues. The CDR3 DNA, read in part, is TGTGCCAGCAGCACTCGACTAGCGGAGCCCTACGAG. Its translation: CASSTRLAEPYE. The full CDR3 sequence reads CASSTRLAEPYEQYF.

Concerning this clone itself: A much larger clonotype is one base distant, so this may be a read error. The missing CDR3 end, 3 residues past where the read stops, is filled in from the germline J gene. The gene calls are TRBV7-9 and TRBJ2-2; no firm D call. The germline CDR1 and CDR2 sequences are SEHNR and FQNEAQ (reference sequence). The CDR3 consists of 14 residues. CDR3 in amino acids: CASSFGQLNEKLFF. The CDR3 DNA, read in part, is TGTGCCAGCAGCTTTGGGCAGCTTAATGAAAAG. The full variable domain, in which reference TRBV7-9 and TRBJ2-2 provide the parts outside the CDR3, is DTGVSQNPRHKITKRGQNVTFRCDPISEHNRLYWYRQTLGQGPEFLTYFQNEAQLEKSRLLSDRFSAERPKGSFSTLEIQRTEQGDSAMYLCASSFGQLNEKLFFGEGSRLTVL.

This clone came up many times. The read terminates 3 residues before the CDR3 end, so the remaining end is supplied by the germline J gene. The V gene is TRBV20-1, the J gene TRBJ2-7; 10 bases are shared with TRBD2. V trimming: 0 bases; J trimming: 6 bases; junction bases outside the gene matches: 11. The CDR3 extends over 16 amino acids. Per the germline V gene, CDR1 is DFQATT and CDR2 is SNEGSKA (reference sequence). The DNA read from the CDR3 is TGCAGTGCTAGAGATCGGGCTAGCGGGAGTTTTGGCGAG. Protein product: CSARDRASGSFGE. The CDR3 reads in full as CSARDRASGSFGEQYF.

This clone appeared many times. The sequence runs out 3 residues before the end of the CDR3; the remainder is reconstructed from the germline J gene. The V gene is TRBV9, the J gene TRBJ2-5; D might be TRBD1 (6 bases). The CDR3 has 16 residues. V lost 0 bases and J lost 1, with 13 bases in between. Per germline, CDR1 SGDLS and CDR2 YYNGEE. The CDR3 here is CASSVGPGDAQETQYF. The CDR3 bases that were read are TGTGCCAGCAGCGTAGGTCCAGGGGATGCCCAAGAGACC.

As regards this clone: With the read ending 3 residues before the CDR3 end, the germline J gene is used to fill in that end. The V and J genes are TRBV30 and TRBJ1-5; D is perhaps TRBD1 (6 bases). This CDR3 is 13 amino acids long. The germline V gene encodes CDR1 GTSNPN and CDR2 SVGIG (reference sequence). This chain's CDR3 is CAWGQSPNSPQHF. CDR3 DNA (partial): TGTGCCTGGGGACAGTCCCCTAATTCACCC.